These 21 T cell receptor beta chains were all obtained from the same sample, sequenced in a study of T cell responses to AZD1222 COVID-19 vaccine. Some clones are missing from TCRdb's copy, which holds only in-frame ones; the method was immunoSEQ multiplex PCR. The sample lists approximately 150,000 clones; roughly 90% were seen once. The sequencing used peripheral blood, collected 28 days after the second AZD1222 dose. These receptors all stem from an adult who received the AZD1222 COVID-19 vaccine.

V gene TRBV7-2 combines with J gene TRBJ2-7, with unresolved D. The V gene lost 5 bases and the J gene lost 6 bases, with 17 bases spanning the gap. The CDR3 is made up of 14 amino acids. Germline V gene data show CDR1 as SGHTA and CDR2 as FQGNSA. CDR3 protein: CASSPPTLWGEQYF. In DNA form, the CDR3 reads TGTGCCAGCAGCCCTCCGACGCTTTGGGGCGAGCAGTACTTC.

The chain has TRBV5-1 and TRBJ2-7, with 9 bases identical to TRBD1. The CDR3 covers 14 residues. The ends lost 4 bases at V and 5 bases at J; junction bases unmatched: 7. Per the germline V gene, CDR1 is SGHRS and CDR2 is YFSETQ. The CDR3 DNA follows: TGCGCCAGCAGCACCGGACAGGGGACCAACGAGCAGTACTTC. Its protein product is CASSTGQGTNEQYF. The full variable domain, rest sourced from reference TRBV5-1 and TRBJ2-7, is KAGVTQTPRYLIKTRGQQVTLSCSPISGHRSVSWYQQTPGQGLQFLFEYFSETQRNKGNFPGRFSGRQFSNSRSEMNVSTLELGDSALYLCASSTGQGTNEQYFGPGTRLTVT.

V is TRBV9 and J is TRBJ2-1; no definite D call. Germline lookup yields CDR1 SGDLS and CDR2 YYNGEE. The V and J ends lost 4 bases and 9 bases respectively, with 17 bases between them. The CDR3 runs 14 residues. The CDR3 coding sequence is TGTGCCAGCAGCAACCTGCCGCAGCGCGGTGAGCAGTTCTTC. Translating gives CASSNLPQRGEQFF.

The chain has TRBV5-1 and TRBJ1-2; tentative D call: TRBD1 (5 bases). CDR3 size: 14 residues. Germline V gene data show CDR1 as SGHRS and CDR2 as YFSETQ. V was trimmed by 6 bases and J by 3 bases, leaving 15 bases between them. The CDR3: CASTPDRIHYGYTF. The CDR3 region has the DNA TGCGCCAGCACCCCCGACAGAATCCACTATGGCTACACCTTC.

This clone appeared a single time. The chain carries TRBV10-3 and TRBJ2-3; D may be TRBD1 (6 bases). V lost 0 bases, J lost 0 bases, and 7 bases lay in between. The length of the CDR3 is 15 residues. Germline V gene lookup returns CDR1 ENHRY and CDR2 SYGVKD. CDR3 amino acids: CAISESTGSTDTQYF. Written as DNA, the CDR3 is TGTGCCATCAGTGAGTCCACAGGGAGCACAGATACGCAGTATTTT.

V gene TRBV18 combines with J gene TRBJ2-2; the D gene is possibly TRBD1 (5 bases). From germline, CDR1 is KGHSH and CDR2 LQKENI. V was clipped by 2 bases and J by 4 bases, with 14 bases between them. The CDR3 length is 16 residues. DNA for the CDR3: TGTGCCAGCTCACCATCTCCGACAGTTTCCACCGGGGAGCTGTTTTTT. As protein: CASSPSPTVSTGELFF.

The rearrangement uses TRBV19 and TRBJ1-3; D gene ambiguous. Trimming pared 0 bases from V and 0 bases from J, leaving 9 bases between. This CDR3 region has 16 residues. Looked up from germline, CDR1 is LNHDA and CDR2 is SQIVND (reference sequence). CDR3 amino acids: CASSIDRGDSGNTIYF. The CDR3 DNA sequence: TGTGCCAGTAGTATAGATCGAGGAGACTCTGGAAACACCATATATTTT.

The chain has TRBV2 and TRBJ1-1; D may be TRBD1 (6 bases). This CDR3 is 13 amino acids long. CDR1 SNHLY and CDR2 FYNNEI come from the germline V gene. The V gene lost 4 bases and the J gene lost 6 bases, with 12 bases spanning the gap. The CDR3 DNA reads as TGTGCCAGCAGTGTGGTTGAGGGGGCTGAAGCTTTCTTT. It translates to CASSVVEGAEAFF.

This clone was seen only a few times. The chain employs TRBV5-1 and TRBJ1-1; no clear D. CDR1 is SGHRS and CDR2 is YFSETQ in the germline V gene. The CDR3 totals 13 residues. The V gene lost 0 bases and the J gene lost 11 bases, with 14 bases spanning the gap. In DNA form, the CDR3 reads TGCGCCAGCAGCTTGGGAAGGGATCATAGGGCTTTCTTT. It yields the protein CASSLGRDHRAFF.

The J gene is TRBJ1-2, the V gene TRBV7-6; D not certain. Trimming pared 5 bases from V and 1 base from J, leaving 14 bases between. The length of the CDR3 is 15 residues. From germline, CDR1 is SGHVS and CDR2 FNYEAQ. The DNA for the CDR3 is TGTGCCAGCAGCCGTTGGAGAGGTGATAACTATGGCTACACCTTC. Amino acid sequence: CASSRWRGDNYGYTF. The complete variable domain, with remaining parts taken from reference TRBV7-6 and TRBJ1-2, reads GAGVSQSPRYKVTKRGQDVALRCDPISGHVSLYWYRQALGQGPEFLTYFNYEAQQDKSGLPNDRFSAERPEGSISTLTIQRTEQRDSAMYRCASSRWRGDNYGYTFGSGTRLTVV.

The table lists this clone with a few counts. The J gene is TRBJ1-2, the V gene TRBV19; 9 bases agree with TRBD1. The CDR3 totals 12 residues. Germline V gives CDR1 LNHDA, CDR2 SQIVND (reference sequence). With V trimmed by 5 bases and J by 8 bases, 3 bases remained unmatched. The CDR3, as DNA: TGTGCCAGTAGTTTGGGACAGGGAGGCTACACCTTC. Its protein is CASSLGQGGYTF.

About this clone itself: The sample carries other DNA sequences with the same CDR3. The chain has TRBV28 and TRBJ1-4; D is unclear. With 2 bases removed from V and 0 bases from J, the gap between germline ends came to 7 bases. The CDR3 has 15 residues. Germline-derived CDR1 and CDR2 are MDHEN and SYDVKM. The CDR3, as DNA: TGTGCCAGCAGTTTAGGCGGAGCAACTAATGAAAAACTGTTTTTT. Protein sequence: CASSLGGATNEKLFF.

The rearrangement joins TRBV19 to TRBJ1-2, with 7 nucleotides matching TRBD1. The junction had 5 bases not matched to a gene; V was cut back by 7 bases and J by 0 bases. This CDR3 has 14 amino acids. Germline assignment: CDR1 LNHDA and CDR2 SQIVND (reference sequence). The CDR3 nucleotides are TGTGCCAGTACCCCGACAGGGACTAACTATGGCTACACCTTC. It is translated as CASTPTGTNYGYTF.

V and J are TRBV28 and TRBJ2-3, with 7 bases that match TRBD1. The length of the CDR3 is 15 residues. Germline-derived CDR1 and CDR2 are MDHEN and SYDVKM. V lost 10 bases, J lost 1 base, and 11 bases stayed unmatched. The CDR3 here is CAILNRGPGTDTQYF. The DNA of the CDR3 is TGTGCCATCCTCAACAGGGGCCCAGGCACAGATACGCAGTATTTT.

This rearrangement joins TRBV4-1 to TRBJ2-2; perhaps TRBD2 as D (6 bases). Trimming took 4 bases from V and 3 from J, leaving 12 bases between them. The CDR3 length is 15 residues. In germline, CDR1 is MGHRA, CDR2 YSYEKL. CDR3 amino acids: CASSPIASDTGELFF. CDR3 in DNA: TGCGCCAGCAGCCCAATCGCTAGCGACACCGGGGAGCTGTTTTTT.

The gene calls are TRBV6-5 and TRBJ1-2; 9 nucleotides match TRBD1. The CDR3 loop spans 13 amino acids. The V gene end was trimmed by 6 bases and the J gene end by 5 bases; junction bases not matched to a gene: 4. Germline values: CDR1 MNHEY, CDR2 SVGAGI. The CDR3 bases are TGTGCCAGCAGGGGACAGGGTCCTTATGGCTACACCTTC. Encoded protein: CASRGQGPYGYTF.

This chain connects TRBV7-2 to TRBJ1-3, with TRBD1 matching 7 bases. With 2 bases clipped from V and 0 bases from J, the junction kept 4 bases outside the gene matches. Germline V gene lookup returns CDR1 SGHTA and CDR2 FQGNSA. The CDR3 contains 16 residues. As DNA, the CDR3 is TGTGCCAGCAGCTTAACAGGGGCGCGCTCTGGAAACACCATATATTTT. It is translated as CASSLTGARSGNTIYF.

A remark on this clone: Other nucleotide sequences in the sample specify the same CDR3. The chain combines TRBV18 with TRBJ2-2, with no clear D. The V end lost 3 bases, the J end lost 1 base, and 9 bases lay between the germline ends. CDR3 length equals 15 residues. Per germline, CDR1 KGHSH and CDR2 LQKENI. The CDR3 here is CASSPLDQNTGELFF. The CDR3 nucleotides read TGTGCCAGCTCACCGCTCGACCAGAACACCGGGGAGCTGTTTTTT.

This clone occurred a few times. This chain uses TRBV6-5 with TRBJ2-5; a weak D match, TRBD1 (6 bases). V was shortened by 6 bases and J by 2 bases, with 16 bases between the two germline ends. Germline loops: CDR1 MNHEY, CDR2 SVGAGI. The CDR3 loop spans 15 amino acids. The DNA for the CDR3 is TGTGCCAGCAGCTCACCCCGACAGGCTCAAGAGACCCAGTACTTC. Protein: CASSSPRQAQETQYF.

The chain links TRBV3-1 (or the pseudogene TRBV3-2) to TRBJ2-1, with 9 positions matching TRBD2. CDR3 length: 16 residues. The ends lost 3 bases at V and 4 bases at J; junction bases unmatched: 7. Germline V lookup: CDR1 LGHDT, CDR2 YNNKEL (reference sequence). The CDR3 spells CASSQIAGVGYNEQFF. For the CDR3, the DNA is TGTGCCAGCAGCCAGATAGCGGGAGTGGGGTACAATGAGCAGTTCTTC.

This clone turned up a few times. V gene TRBV7-9 combines with J gene TRBJ2-7, with TRBD1 matching over 8 bases. Germline V gives CDR1 SEHNR, CDR2 FQNEAQ (reference sequence). This CDR3 spans 15 amino acids. V shed 1 base and J 5 bases; nucleotides not matched to a gene: 7. The CDR3 sequence is CASSLGQGFSNEQYF. CDR3 bases: TGTGCCAGCAGCTTAGGACAGGGGTTTTCTAACGAGCAGTACTTC.